This T cell receptor beta chain was retrieved from a study of shared clonotypes between healthy human individuals. This clone was picked up one time. The assay was immunoSEQ multiplex PCR, and TCRdb's table has in-frame clones only and misses some. This table holds about 490,000 clones, almost 80% found once. The germline V gene encodes CDR1 GTSNPN and CDR2 SVGIG (reference sequence). The CDR3 runs to 13 residues. This TCR derives from a woman between 40 and 50 years old in good health. Some clones in this sample may be carry-over from other donors' samples. This chain links TRBV30 with TRBJ2-5, with TRBD2 matching 7 bases. The last part of the DNA fits TRBJ2-7 better; the J call may be wrong. The specimen was PBMCs. The CDR3, as DNA: TGTGCCTGGAGGGGGCTAGCGGCCTACGAGCAGTACTTC. Translation: CAWRGLAAYEQYF.